Below, 12 T cell receptor beta chains from the same sample are listed, as sequenced in a study of cytomegalovirus exposure and HLA in healthy donors. PCR primers comprised 60 Vbeta and 13 Jbeta primers. The protocol was immunoSEQ multiplex PCR, while the TCRdb copy is restricted to in-frame clones and leaves out a portion. The table shows 100,000 or so clones, with more than 80% occurring only once. The sample comprised PBMCs. All receptors derive from a man in his thirties or forties in good health and CMV-seronegative.

The chain links TRBV6-1 to TRBJ1-1; tentative D call: TRBD1 (5 bases). The CDR3 sequence is 15 residues long. Germline V gives CDR1 MNHNS, CDR2 SASEGT. The ends were cut back, 7 bases at V and 1 base at J, with 16 bases in the middle. In DNA form, the CDR3 reads TGTGCCAGCAAATGGGAGGAGGGGACGAACACTGAAGCTTTCTTT. As protein: CASKWEEGTNTEAFF.

J is TRBJ1-1 and V is TRBV5-1; TRBD1 is a possible D gene (6 bases). This CDR3 region has 14 residues. Germline CDR1 reads SGHRS; CDR2 reads YFSETQ. V lost 0 bases and J 3 bases, leaving 9 bases between the germline ends. The CDR3 DNA follows: TGCGCCAGCAGCTTGGGAGCAGGGGACACTGAAGCTTTCTTT. Protein: CASSLGAGDTEAFF.

This clone came up once. The rearrangement joins TRBV6-1 to TRBJ2-5; 7 nucleotides line up with TRBD1. Unmatched junction bases numbered 4, after V lost 4 bases and J lost 2 bases. CDR1 is MNHNS and CDR2 is SASEGT in the germline V gene. CDR3 length: 14 amino acids. This CDR3 reads CASSVTGLQETQYF. DNA for the CDR3: TGTGCCAGCAGTGTGACAGGGCTTCAAGAGACCCAGTACTTC.

This CDR3 reads CASSVSVNSNQPQHF. CDR3 bases: TGTGCCAGCAGTGTTTCAGTAAATAGCAATCAGCCCCAGCATTTT. V gene TRBV2 combines with J gene TRBJ1-5; D gene unclear. Per the germline V gene, CDR1 is SNHLY and CDR2 is FYNNEI. Deletions cut 4 bases from V and 0 bases from J, with 10 bases between. The CDR3 runs 15 residues.

The V and J genes are TRBV6-5 and TRBJ1-6; 8 bases are a match to TRBD1. This CDR3 is 14 amino acids long. V was pared by 2 bases and J by 7 bases, with 1 base of the junction left unmatched. Germline lookup yields CDR1 MNHEY and CDR2 SVGAGI. CDR3 sequence: CASSYRDRNSPLHF. The CDR3 nucleotides read TGTGCCAGCAGTTACAGGGACAGGAATTCACCCCTCCACTTT.

This clone was detected only once. V and J are TRBV4-1 and TRBJ1-5; 10 positions agree with TRBD1. Germline values: CDR1 MGHRA, CDR2 YSYEKL. V lost 4 bases, J lost 2 bases, and 2 bases stayed unmatched. This CDR3 has 15 residues. Here the CDR3 DNA reads TGCGCCAGCAGCCTCGGACAGGGGGGCAATCAGCCCCAGCATTTT. This codes for CASSLGQGGNQPQHF.

The chain uses TRBV6-1 and TRBJ1-6; D is ambiguous. Germline lookup yields CDR1 MNHNS and CDR2 SASEGT. The CDR3 covers 15 residues. Trimming shortened V by 1 base and J by 9 bases, and 13 bases separated the two germline ends. In DNA form, the CDR3 reads TGTGCCAGCAGTGAAGGGCCTGACTTCAGTTCACCCCTCCACTTT. Its protein is CASSEGPDFSSPLHF.

The chain carries TRBV9 and TRBJ2-1; unclear D gene. The CDR3 length is 12 residues. V lost 4 bases and J 7 bases, leaving 9 bases between the germline ends. Germline CDR1 reads SGDLS; CDR2 reads YYNGEE. The CDR3 region has the DNA TGTGCCAGCAGCAGAATAGTAAATGAGCAGTTCTTC. Translation gives CASSRIVNEQFF.

The J gene is TRBJ1-1, the V gene TRBV5-1, with 12 bases lining up with TRBD1. CDR3 size: 17 residues. Losses at the gene ends were 3 bases for V and 4 bases for J; bases not matched to a gene: 10. CDR1 and CDR2 (germline): SGHRS, YFSETQ. The CDR3, as DNA: TGCGCCAGCAGCTCATCCGGGACAGGGGGCGCGGGCACTGAAGCTTTCTTT. Residues: CASSSSGTGGAGTEAFF.

The V call is TRBV5-1, the J call TRBJ1-5; the D gene is possibly TRBD1 (6 bases). The V and J ends lost 0 bases and 2 bases respectively, with 12 bases between them. CDR3 length: 16 residues. In germline, CDR1 is SGHRS, CDR2 YFSETQ. For the CDR3, the DNA is TGCGCCAGCAGCTTGGGTCCAGCAGGGGGCAATCAGCCCCAGCATTTT. It encodes CASSLGPAGGNQPQHF.

This clone came up a few times. V usage is TRBV7-9 and J usage is TRBJ1-4; D is perhaps TRBD1 (5 bases). The CDR3 runs 14 residues. The V end lost 5 bases, the J end lost 9 bases, and 16 bases lay between the germline ends. Germline V lookup: CDR1 SEHNR, CDR2 FQNEAQ (reference sequence). The DNA of the CDR3 is TGTGCCAGCAGCCCCCGGGGGGAACCTCAAAAACTGTTTTTT. It yields the protein CASSPRGEPQKLFF.

The chain links TRBV20-1 to TRBJ2-7; the match to TRBD1 covers 11 bases. Germline V gene data show CDR1 as DFQATT and CDR2 as SNEGSKA (reference sequence). CDR3 length equals 11 residues. Written as DNA, the CDR3 is TGCAGGGGACAGGGGGCCTACGAGCAGTACTTC. It translates to CRGQGAYEQYF.